Following are 21 T cell receptor beta chains from one sample sequenced in a study of glioma-infiltrating T cells after dendritic cell vaccination. The assay was immunoSEQ multiplex PCR, and TCRdb's table has in-frame clones only and misses some. The sample records 40,000 to 60,000 clones, around 86% being singletons. The sample consisted of blood, taken before dendritic cell vaccination. These receptors all come from a human donor with glioblastoma.

The rearrangement links TRBV11-2 to TRBJ2-7; TRBD2 agrees at 10 bases. Germline V gene data show CDR1 as SGHAT and CDR2 as FQNNGV. The J segment lost 5 bases and the V segment lost 0 bases, leaving 7 bases of the junction unmatched. The CDR3 consists of 16 residues. CDR3 DNA sequence: TGTGCCAGCAGCTTAGAAGCGGGAGGGCCTTTCCACGAGCAGTACTTC. Its translation: CASSLEAGGPFHEQYF.

J is TRBJ2-3 and V is TRBV6-4; no firm D call. CDR1 is MRHNA, CDR2 SNTAGT, per germline. Trimming stripped 3 bases from V and 4 bases from J, with 14 bases between. The CDR3 totals 15 residues. The CDR3 reads CASSEGLSKADTQYF. The CDR3 DNA reads as TGTGCCAGCAGTGAGGGCCTCTCGAAGGCAGATACGCAGTATTTT.

The chain combines TRBV27 with TRBJ2-2; 8 bases line up with TRBD2. The CDR3 covers 15 residues. V lost 5 bases, J lost 3 bases, and 5 bases stayed unmatched. Germline CDR1 MNHEY, CDR2 SMNVEV (reference sequence). The CDR3 DNA follows: TGTGCCAGCAGTCCAAGCGGGAGCTACACCGGGGAGCTGTTTTTT. Amino acids: CASSPSGSYTGELFF.

The chain employs TRBV21-1 and TRBJ2-3; TRBD2 reflects the table's D call only, with no check against the DNA. TRBV21-1 is annotated as a pseudogene. The CDR3 contains 16 residues. The CDR3 loop reads CASSRGLAGYTDTQYF. The CDR3 DNA reads as TGTGCCAGCAGCAGAGGACTAGCGGGCTACACAGATACGCAGTATTTT.

This chain links TRBV7-6 with TRBJ2-7, with D hard to call. The V gene's germline CDR1 is SGHVS and CDR2 FNYEAQ. Trimming cost V 1 base and J 2 bases, with 9 bases left between them. The CDR3 extends over 14 amino acids. CDR3 bases: TGTGCCAGCAGCTTAGAGACTGATACCTACGAGCAGTACTTC. Translating it yields CASSLETDTYEQYF.

The J gene is TRBJ1-1, the V gene TRBV15, with 8 bases that match TRBD1. The ends lost 2 bases at V and 5 bases at J; junction bases unmatched: 7. The germline CDR1 and CDR2 sequences are LNHNV and YYDKDF (reference sequence). The CDR3 consists of 15 residues. Here the CDR3 DNA reads TGTGCCACCAGCAGAACTACAGGGGGAATAACTGAAGCTTTCTTT. This encodes CATSRTTGGITEAFF.

V usage is TRBV30 and J usage is TRBJ2-7; D is unresolved. The CDR3 sequence is 13 residues long. Germline lookup yields CDR1 GTSNPN and CDR2 SVGIG (reference sequence). V was shortened by 2 bases and J by 3 bases, with 11 bases between the two germline ends. CDR3 residues: CAWSSVTDYEQYF. The CDR3 DNA sequence: TGTGCCTGGAGTTCAGTAACAGACTACGAGCAGTACTTC.

This chain connects TRBV7-2 to TRBJ2-7; 8 nucleotides align to TRBD2. CDR3 length equals 15 residues. Looked up from germline, CDR1 is SGHTA and CDR2 is FQGNSA. After removal of 3 bases from V and 0 bases from J, the junction contained 4 bases not matched to a gene. CDR3 region: CASSFTSGFSYEQYF. In DNA form, the CDR3 reads TGTGCCAGCAGCTTTACTAGCGGTTTCTCCTACGAGCAGTACTTC.

The V call is TRBV7-9, the J call TRBJ2-7, with D perhaps TRBD2 (6 bases). The CDR3 has 13 residues. Germline CDR1 reads SEHNR; CDR2 reads FQNEAQ (reference sequence). V gave up 11 bases and J gave up 2 bases, with 16 bases separating them. CDR3 coding DNA: TGTGCCTTAGGGGAGGTTTTACCCTACGAGCAGTACTTC. This gives the protein CALGEVLPYEQYF.

The chain recombines TRBV14 with TRBJ1-4, with 8 bases matching TRBD1. The CDR3 has 13 amino acids. Looked up from germline, CDR1 is SGHDN and CDR2 is FVKESK. This chain's CDR3 is CASRDRLTEKLFF. The CDR3 DNA sequence: TGTGCGTCGCGGGACAGGCTCACTGAAAAACTGTTTTTT.

J is TRBJ1-1 and V is TRBV29-1; D remains ambiguous. Trimming shortened V by 6 bases and J by 5 bases, and 19 bases separated the two germline ends. The CDR3 runs 14 residues. The germline V gene has CDR1 SQVTM and CDR2 ANQGSEA. The chain's CDR3 is CSVTDLRGGTEAFF. CDR3 in DNA: TGCAGCGTGACCGATTTACGGGGTGGGACTGAAGCTTTCTTT.

The V call is TRBV5-5, the J call TRBJ2-7; TRBD1 matches 7 bases. Germline V gene data show CDR1 as SGHKS and CDR2 as YYEKEE (reference sequence). This CDR3 is built from 12 residues. J was trimmed by 6 bases and V by 5 bases; bases with no gene match: 5. CDR3 nucleotide sequence: TGTGCCAGCAGGACCACAGGGGTCGAGCAGTACTTC. The encoded protein is CASRTTGVEQYF.

V is TRBV9 and J is TRBJ1-5; D is unclear. The germline V gene has CDR1 SGDLS and CDR2 YYNGEE. Trimming cost V 2 bases and J 6 bases, with 9 bases left between them. The CDR3 is made up of 13 amino acids. In DNA form, the CDR3 reads TGTGCCAGCAGCGTGGGAGGGTCTCAGCCCCAGCATTTT. Amino acid sequence: CASSVGGSQPQHF.

This chain connects TRBV11-2 to TRBJ2-3, with 7 nucleotides matching TRBD2. The germline V gene has CDR1 SGHAT and CDR2 FQNNGV. The J segment lost 4 bases and the V segment lost 6 bases, leaving 10 bases of the junction unmatched. The CDR3 is made up of 15 amino acids. The CDR3 region is CASRSWGGVADTQYF. In DNA, the CDR3 is TGTGCCAGCAGATCCTGGGGGGGTGTGGCAGATACGCAGTATTTT.

V gene TRBV5-4 combines with J gene TRBJ1-5, with D perhaps matching TRBD1 (5 bases). The CDR3 is 16 amino acids. Trimming pared 0 bases from V and 7 bases from J, leaving 17 bases between. Germline CDR1 reads SGHNT; CDR2 reads YYREEE (reference sequence). CDR3 amino acids: CASSLVLGPGEQPQHF. The DNA for the CDR3 is TGTGCCAGCAGCTTGGTATTGGGACCGGGGGAACAGCCCCAGCATTTT.

The count of this clone is one. V usage is TRBV30 and J usage is TRBJ2-7; weak D call: TRBD1 (6 bases). CDR1 and CDR2 (germline): GTSNPN, SVGIG (reference sequence). V dropped 0 bases and J dropped 0 bases, with 9 bases sitting between them. The CDR3 runs 14 residues. CDR3 sequence reads: CAWSVVGGSYEQYF. Written as DNA, the CDR3 is TGTGCCTGGAGTGTAGTAGGGGGCTCCTACGAGCAGTACTTC.

This clone was recorded a few times. This sample includes further DNA sequences coding for the same CDR3. The CDR3 loop reads CASSQAAGNQPQHF. The CDR3 DNA follows: TGCGCCAGCAGCCAAGCGGCAGGGAATCAGCCCCAGCATTTT. V usage is TRBV4-3 and J usage is TRBJ1-5; tentatively, D is TRBD1 (5 bases). There are 14 residues in the CDR3. Germline loops: CDR1 LGHNA, CDR2 YSLEER. Trimming took off 1 base at V and 4 bases at J, with 8 bases between the two ends.

This clone has a handful of counts. The rearrangement links TRBV7-6 to TRBJ2-7; maybe TRBD1 (6 bases). Germline CDR1 is SGHVS and CDR2 is FNYEAQ. V shed 0 bases and J shed 5 bases, with 14 bases lying between them. CDR3 length: 15 amino acids. CDR3 amino acids: CASSLAGRGLHEQYF. As DNA, the CDR3 is TGTGCCAGCAGCTTAGCGGGCAGGGGTTTACACGAGCAGTACTTC.

This chain connects TRBV30 to TRBJ2-5, with 8 bases identical to TRBD2. The CDR3 extends over 15 amino acids. Per germline, CDR1 GTSNPN and CDR2 SVGIG (reference sequence). V was clipped by 4 bases and J by 4 bases; unmatched bases: 11. CDR3 sequence: CAWTPRTSLVETQYF. Written as DNA, the CDR3 is TGTGCCTGGACCCCGAGGACTAGCTTGGTAGAGACCCAGTACTTC.

The J gene is TRBJ1-2, the V gene TRBV7-3; 9 bases align to TRBD1. From germline, CDR1 is SGHTA and CDR2 FQGTGA. After removal of 5 bases from V and 7 bases from J, the junction contained 5 bases not matched to a gene. This CDR3 region has 13 residues. CDR3 region: CASSPGTGFGYTF. The CDR3 nucleotides read TGTGCCAGCAGCCCCGGGACAGGGTTTGGCTACACCTTC. Complete variable domain (other parts from reference TRBV7-3 and TRBJ1-2): GAGVSQTPSNKVTEKGKYVELRCDPISGHTALYWYRQSLGQGPEFLIYFQGTGAADDSGLPNDRFFAVRPEGSVSTLKIQRTERGDSAVYLCASSPGTGFGYTFGSGTRLTVV.

The gene calls are TRBV5-1 and TRBJ1-1; the D gene is possibly TRBD1 (5 bases). CDR1 SGHRS and CDR2 YFSETQ come from the germline V gene. Trimming left V 4 bases short and J 5 bases short, with 6 bases between. The CDR3 contains 11 residues. CDR3 DNA sequence: TGCGCCAGCAGCAGGGGTACTGAAGCTTTCTTT. It translates to CASSRGTEAFF. Based on the CDR3 plus reference TRBV5-1 and TRBJ1-1, the full variable domain is KAGVTQTPRYLIKTRGQQVTLSCSPISGHRSVSWYQQTPGQGLQFLFEYFSETQRNKGNFPGRFSGRQFSNSRSEMNVSTLELGDSALYLCASSRGTEAFFGQGTRLTVV.